One and the same sample provided the 18 T cell receptor beta chains below, sequenced in a study of blood T cell repertoires in COVID-19. Clones were read by immunoSEQ multiplex PCR, and TCRdb kept only the in-frame ones, dropping some. The data contain roughly 180,000 clones, roughly 80% of them singletons. The sequencing sample was made of PBMCs or T cells enriched from blood (not recorded which). Every receptor here comes from a woman in her 40s with acute COVID-19.

This clone was recorded once. The rearrangement links TRBV12-5 to TRBJ2-1; 7 positions match TRBD2. Germline V lookup: CDR1 LGHNT, CDR2 FRNRAP. With 6 bases clipped from V and 4 bases from J, the junction kept 9 bases outside the gene matches. The CDR3 has 15 amino acids. The CDR3 nucleotides read TGTGCTAGTGGCCCCGGGGGAGCGGGGTACAATGAGCAGTTCTTC. Encoded protein: CASGPGGAGYNEQFF. Complete variable domain (other parts from reference TRBV12-5 and TRBJ2-1): DARVTQTPRHKVTEMGQEVTMRCQPILGHNTVFWYRQTMMQGLELLAYFRNRAPLDDSGMPKDRFSAEMPDATLATLKIQPSEPRDSAVYFCASGPGGAGYNEQFFGPGTRLTVL.

This rearrangement joins TRBV19 to TRBJ1-3, with no clear D. The CDR3 is 13 amino acids. V was shortened by 6 bases and J by 0 bases, with 6 bases between the two germline ends. Germline V CDR1 and CDR2: LNHDA, SQIVND (reference sequence). CDR3 protein: CASRADSGNTIYF. The CDR3 DNA is TGTGCCAGTAGGGCCGACTCTGGAAACACCATATATTTT.

The CDR3 nucleotides read TGTGCCAGCAGCTTAGATACTAGCAGGGAGACCCAGTACTTC. Its protein product is CASSLDTSRETQYF. The chain is built from TRBV11-2 and TRBJ2-5, with D perhaps TRBD2 (6 bases). Germline V CDR1 and CDR2: SGHAT, FQNNGV. There are 14 residues in the CDR3. The V end was cut by 0 bases, the J end by 5 bases, with 10 bases between.

CDR3 bases: TGTGCCAGTAGTGTAGCGGGAGGCCCGCTTAATGAGCAGTTCTTC. Residues: CASSVAGGPLNEQFF. The genes are TRBV19 and TRBJ2-1, with TRBD2 matching 10 bases. Trimming cost V 5 bases and J 7 bases; bases outside gene matches: 8. This CDR3 comprises 15 residues. Germline lookup yields CDR1 LNHDA and CDR2 SQIVND (reference sequence).

The genes are TRBV9 and TRBJ2-7, with TRBD2 matching over 12 bases. V lost 4 bases to trimming and J lost 4 bases; unmatched junction nucleotides: 6. The CDR3 is 15 amino acids. Germline CDR1 reads SGDLS; CDR2 reads YYNGEE. For the CDR3, the DNA is TGTGCCAGCAGCAGACTAGCGGGAGCTATGTACGAGCAGTACTTC. Translated, it gives CASSRLAGAMYEQYF.

The chain recombines TRBV27 with TRBJ1-2; tentatively, D is TRBD1 (5 bases). V was trimmed by 0 bases and J by 6 bases, leaving 11 bases between them. The germline gives CDR1 MNHEY, CDR2 SMNVEV (reference sequence). The CDR3 spans 14 residues. CDR3 sequence (DNA): TGTGCCAGCAGTTTATCCGCTGGGGGGAATGGCTACACCTTC. This codes for CASSLSAGGNGYTF.

The rearrangement links TRBV5-4 to TRBJ2-3; TRBD2 aligns across 9 bases. The germline CDR1 and CDR2 sequences are SGHNT and YYREEE (reference sequence). Trimming cost V 2 bases and J 2 bases; bases outside gene matches: 3. The CDR3 spans 15 residues. The CDR3 region is CASSFPSGTTDTQYF. CDR3 DNA sequence: TGTGCCAGCAGCTTCCCTAGCGGGACCACAGATACGCAGTATTTT.

This chain uses TRBV10-3 with TRBJ1-1; 11 nucleotides agree with TRBD1. CDR3 length: 17 residues. Germline V gene lookup returns CDR1 ENHRY and CDR2 SYGVKD. After removal of 5 bases from V and 0 bases from J, the junction contained 8 bases not matched to a gene. The CDR3 sequence: CAISPQWGQGVNTEAFF. In nucleotides, the CDR3 is TGTGCCATCAGTCCCCAGTGGGGACAGGGGGTGAACACTGAAGCTTTCTTT.

In the case of this clone: One base away lies a much larger clone, so this may be a sequencing read error. Other DNA sequences in this specimen translate into the identical CDR3. The V gene is TRBV2, the J gene TRBJ2-5, with D maybe TRBD1 (5 bases). The V end lost 4 bases, the J end lost 2 bases, and 8 bases lay between the germline ends. The CDR3 totals 13 residues. Germline assignment: CDR1 SNHLY and CDR2 FYNNEI. In DNA form, the CDR3 reads TGTGCCAGCAGTGCAGACAGACAAGAGACCCAGTACTTC. It yields the protein CASSADRQETQYF.

This CDR3 reads CASSEGPVYGYTF. The DNA for the CDR3 is TGTGCCAGCAGTGAAGGGCCAGTCTATGGCTACACCTTC. The rearrangement uses TRBV6-1 and TRBJ1-2; D remains ambiguous. Trimming pared 1 base from V and 4 bases from J, leaving 7 bases between. The CDR3 runs 13 residues. CDR1 MNHNS and CDR2 SASEGT come from the germline V gene.

The V call is TRBV5-1, the J call TRBJ1-2; 7 bases fit TRBD1. Germline lookup yields CDR1 SGHRS and CDR2 YFSETQ. CDR3 length: 15 residues. The J segment lost 6 bases and the V segment lost 4 bases, leaving 12 bases of the junction unmatched. The CDR3 is CASSLSGQPTHGYTF. The CDR3 region has the DNA TGCGCCAGCAGCCTCTCGGGACAGCCTACCCATGGCTACACCTTC.

The CDR3 nucleotides are TGTGCCAGCAGCTTAGTGGGAGGGAGCTGGTACGAGCAGTACTTC. It specifies CASSLVGGSWYEQYF. V usage is TRBV11-2 and J usage is TRBJ2-7; 7 bases line up with TRBD2. The ends lost 1 base at V and 4 bases at J; junction bases unmatched: 7. The germline CDR1 and CDR2 sequences are SGHAT and FQNNGV. The CDR3 is 15 amino acids.

The rearrangement links TRBV11-3 to TRBJ1-1; D is perhaps TRBD1 (6 bases). The CDR3 has 15 amino acids. The germline V and J ends were trimmed by 5 bases and 0 bases, with 13 bases remaining between them. Germline V gene data show CDR1 as SGHNT and CDR2 as YENEEA. The CDR3 DNA reads as TGTGCCAGCAGCCGCGGGGGGGGCTTGAACACTGAAGCTTTCTTT. This encodes CASSRGGGLNTEAFF.

The chain joins TRBV30 to TRBJ1-2; D unclear. This CDR3 has 11 residues. The germline gives CDR1 GTSNPN, CDR2 SVGIG (reference sequence). Trimming removed 1 base from V and 5 bases from J, with 5 bases in between. This chain's CDR3 is CAWSEAYGYTF. The CDR3 bases are TGTGCCTGGAGTGAAGCGTATGGCTACACCTTC.

CDR3 in amino acids: CASSLDWAASYEQYF. For the CDR3, the DNA is TGTGCCAGCAGCTTGGATTGGGCAGCCTCCTACGAGCAGTACTTC. The rearrangement uses TRBV5-4 and TRBJ2-7, with no clear D. This CDR3 has 15 amino acids. V lost 0 bases and J lost 0, with 10 bases in between. Germline CDR1 SGHNT, CDR2 YYREEE (reference sequence).

The chain carries TRBV12-3 or TRBV12-4 and TRBJ2-5, with no clear D. Trimming left V 5 bases short and J 5 bases short, with 12 bases between. This CDR3 region has 13 residues. As DNA, the CDR3 is TGTGCCAGCAGTCCGTCCCAGTGGGAGACCCAGTACTTC. The encoded protein is CASSPSQWETQYF.

The chain is built from TRBV11-2 and TRBJ1-2, with D perhaps matching TRBD1 (5 bases). Per the germline V gene, CDR1 is SGHAT and CDR2 is FQNNGV. This CDR3 is built from 13 residues. Deletions cut 5 bases from V and 2 bases from J, with 9 bases between. The CDR3 loop reads CASSPDRNYGYTF. DNA of the CDR3: TGTGCCAGCAGCCCCGACAGAAACTATGGCTACACCTTC.

The V call is TRBV6-4, the J call TRBJ1-1, with D hard to call. Germline V CDR1 and CDR2: MRHNA, SNTAGT. The CDR3 is 13 amino acids. V lost 6 bases and J lost 1, with 9 bases in between. The CDR3 nucleotides read TGTGCCAGCAGCGAGGTGGCGAACACTGAAGCTTTCTTT. Its translation: CASSEVANTEAFF.